These 22 T cell receptor beta chains came from one sample sequenced in a study of graft-versus-host responses after intestinal transplantation. TCRdb keeps only in-frame clones here, not all; method: immunoSEQ multiplex PCR. The sample includes almost 70,000 clones, 80% to 95% seen only once; the top ten take around 7%. Source: bone marrow, taken 734 days after intestinal transplantation. The receptors originated from a human patient who received an intestinal transplant, so some T cells may come from the graft donor.

The chain recombines TRBV4-2 with TRBJ2-5; 13 nucleotides agree with TRBD2. This CDR3 region has 16 residues. CDR1 LGHNA and CDR2 YNFKEQ come from the germline V gene. Trimming removed 6 bases from V and 2 bases from J; junction bases left unmatched: 6. This CDR3 reads CASRLTSGGSQETQYF. The CDR3 DNA reads TGTGCCAGCAGACTGACTAGCGGGGGGTCTCAAGAGACCCAGTACTTC.

The rearrangement joins TRBV6-4 to TRBJ2-5; possibly TRBD2 for D (5 bases). The CDR3 loop spans 13 amino acids. Germline loops: CDR1 MRHNA, CDR2 SNTAGT. V was cut by 3 bases and J by 1 base, with 6 bases left in between. The CDR3 nucleotides read TGTGCCAGCAGTGAGGGGAGCCAAGAGACCCAGTACTTC. Its translation: CASSEGSQETQYF.

The J gene is TRBJ2-7, the V gene TRBV27; 11 bases match TRBD2. Unmatched junction bases numbered 12, after V lost 8 bases and J lost 3 bases. The V gene's germline CDR1 is MNHEY and CDR2 SMNVEV (reference sequence). There are 16 residues in the CDR3. CDR3 coding DNA: TGTGCCAGCGGGGTAGCGGGAGGGTCTTTCTACTACGAGCAGTACTTC. Amino acid sequence: CASGVAGGSFYYEQYF.

The gene calls are TRBV5-4 and TRBJ2-7; TRBD2 agrees at 10 bases. The V gene end was trimmed by 2 bases and the J gene end by 4 bases; junction bases not matched to a gene: 3. CDR1 SGHNT and CDR2 YYREEE come from the germline V gene (reference sequence). The CDR3 is 14 amino acids. The CDR3: CASSFGTSVYEQYF. DNA of the CDR3: TGTGCCAGCAGCTTCGGGACTAGCGTATACGAGCAGTACTTC.

The chain has TRBV11-2 and TRBJ1-2, with 8 positions matching TRBD1. Germline lookup yields CDR1 SGHAT and CDR2 FQNNGV. Losses at the gene ends were 5 bases for V and 2 bases for J; bases not matched to a gene: 4. This CDR3 has 14 amino acids. CDR3 protein: CASSPTGVNYGYTF. The DNA of the CDR3 is TGTGCCAGCAGCCCGACAGGGGTCAACTATGGCTACACCTTC.

The chain is built from TRBV2 and TRBJ2-1; 8 positions match TRBD1. The V gene's germline CDR1 is SNHLY and CDR2 FYNNEI. Trimming removed 4 bases from V and 10 bases from J; junction bases left unmatched: 9. The CDR3 contains 14 residues. The CDR3 coding sequence is TGTGCCAGCAGTGGGACAGGGTCAAGGGTGGAGCAGTTCTTC. Protein product: CASSGTGSRVEQFF.

V and J are TRBV27 and TRBJ2-7; no clear D gene. This CDR3 has 16 residues. V was pared by 0 bases and J by 0 bases, with 12 bases between. In germline, CDR1 is MNHEY, CDR2 SMNVEV (reference sequence). The CDR3, as DNA: TGTGCCAGCAGTTTATCTTCAGACGCCTACTCCTACGAGCAGTACTTC. Its protein product is CASSLSSDAYSYEQYF.

V and J are TRBV2 and TRBJ1-5; the match to TRBD1 covers 8 bases. The germline V gene has CDR1 SNHLY and CDR2 FYNNEI. The CDR3 runs 19 residues. The J segment lost 6 bases and the V segment lost 4 bases, leaving 20 bases of the junction unmatched. The CDR3 bases are TGTGCCAGCAGTGCTAATCCCCAGGGGGCATGGGGAAAGAGTCAGCCCCAGCATTTT. Protein: CASSANPQGAWGKSQPQHF.

The chain links TRBV2 to TRBJ2-7; D not resolved. CDR3 length: 14 amino acids. The germline gives CDR1 SNHLY, CDR2 FYNNEI. The V end was cut by 6 bases, the J end by 3 bases, with 15 bases between. The CDR3 protein is CASRANLALYEQYF. The CDR3 DNA is TGTGCCAGCAGAGCGAACCTTGCCCTCTACGAGCAGTACTTC. The full variable domain, its missing parts supplied by reference TRBV2 and TRBJ2-7, is EPEVTQTPSHQVTQMGQEVILRCVPISNHLYFYWYRQILGQKVEFLVSFYNNEISEKSEIFDDQFSVERPDGSNFTLKIRSTKLEDSAMYFCASRANLALYEQYFGPGTRLTVT.

The gene calls are TRBV4-2 and TRBJ2-1; weak D call: TRBD2 (5 bases). Looked up from germline, CDR1 is LGHNA and CDR2 is YNFKEQ. CDR3 length equals 15 residues. Trimming cost V 0 bases and J 5 bases, with 11 bases left between them. The CDR3 loop is CASSQEFGRDNEQFF. CDR3 DNA sequence: TGTGCCAGCAGCCAAGAATTCGGGCGGGACAATGAGCAGTTCTTC.

The chain has TRBV29-1 and TRBJ1-1; D is ambiguous. The V gene's germline CDR1 is SQVTM and CDR2 ANQGSEA. This CDR3 has 10 residues. Deletions cut 4 bases from V and 5 bases from J, with 5 bases between. The CDR3 nucleotides are TGCAGCGTTGTCGTTACTGAAGCTTTCTTT. Translation gives CSVVVTEAFF. The full variable domain, rest sourced from reference TRBV29-1 and TRBJ1-1, is SAVISQKPSRDICQRGTSLTIQCQVDSQVTMMFWYRQQPGQSLTLIATANQGSEATYESGFVIDKFPISRPNLTFSTLTVSNMSPEDSSIYLCSVVVTEAFFGQGTRLTVV.

The chain is built from TRBV10-1 and TRBJ1-4; 7 bases align to TRBD1. CDR1 WNHNN and CDR2 SYGVQD come from the germline V gene (reference sequence). V gave up 9 bases and J gave up 8 bases; unmatched junction bases: 12. CDR3 length: 14 residues. CDR3 region: CASRGDSHAEKLFF. The CDR3 nucleotides are TGCGCCAGTCGGGGGGACAGCCACGCGGAAAAACTGTTTTTT.

The V and J genes are TRBV6-1 and TRBJ1-1; D is unresolved. Trimming stripped 11 bases from V and 3 bases from J, with 13 bases between. CDR1 and CDR2 from the germline V gene are MNHNS and SASEGT. The CDR3 runs 12 residues. As DNA, the CDR3 is TGTGCCTATGAGGCGCTAGACACTGAAGCTTTCTTT. Its translation is CAYEALDTEAFF.

The chain carries TRBV11-2 and TRBJ2-1, with 12 bases that match TRBD2. Germline CDR1 and CDR2: SGHAT and FQNNGV. The junction had 9 bases not matched to a gene; V was cut back by 1 base and J by 8 bases. The CDR3 extends over 17 amino acids. The CDR3 protein is CASSLARLAGGFDEQFF. The CDR3 nucleotides are TGTGCCAGCAGCTTAGCTCGGCTAGCGGGAGGGTTCGATGAGCAGTTCTTC. The full variable domain, rest sourced from reference TRBV11-2 and TRBJ2-1, is EAGVAQSPRYKIIEKRQSVAFWCNPISGHATLYWYQQILGQGPKLLIQFQNNGVVDDSQLPKDRFSAERLKGVDSTLKIQPAKLEDSAVYLCASSLARLAGGFDEQFFGPGTRLTVL.

The rearrangement links TRBV6-5 to TRBJ1-2, with D perhaps matching TRBD1 (5 bases). This CDR3 contains 12 residues. Germline loops: CDR1 MNHEY, CDR2 SVGAGI. V lost 7 bases and J lost 6, with 12 bases in between. The DNA for the CDR3 is TGTGCCAGCAAGTGGGGGAGTAATGGCTACACCTTC. Its translation is CASKWGSNGYTF.

The sample holds a few counts of this clone. V and J are TRBV6-5 and TRBJ2-3; tentatively, D is TRBD2 (5 bases). The length of the CDR3 is 11 residues. V was cut by 2 bases and J by 10 bases, with 7 bases left in between. Germline CDR1 MNHEY, CDR2 SVGAGI. CDR3 region: CASSYAGSQYF. The CDR3 DNA is TGTGCCAGCAGTTACGCGGGTTCGCAGTATTTT.

The rearrangement joins TRBV6-5 to TRBJ1-5; maybe TRBD1 (6 bases). The V end lost 2 bases, the J end lost 6 bases, and 11 bases lay between the germline ends. The CDR3 covers 14 residues. Germline loops: CDR1 MNHEY, CDR2 SVGAGI. CDR3 residues: CASSYRGGGQPQHF. CDR3 bases: TGTGCCAGCAGTTACAGGGGAGGGGGTCAGCCCCAGCATTTT.

The gene calls are TRBV9 and TRBJ1-1, with D possibly being TRBD1 (6 bases). Germline V gene data show CDR1 as SGDLS and CDR2 as YYNGEE. Trimming took 5 bases from V and 0 from J, leaving 11 bases between them. This CDR3 is built from 14 residues. CDR3 DNA sequence: TGTGCCAGCAGTGATCCAGGGGTGAACACTGAAGCTTTCTTT. It specifies CASSDPGVNTEAFF.

V usage is TRBV27 and J usage is TRBJ2-7; D possibly matches TRBD1 or TRBD2 (6 bases each). The germline CDR1 and CDR2 sequences are MNHEY and SMNVEV (reference sequence). Trimming removed 7 bases at V and 0 bases at J, with 13 bases between. CDR3 size: 14 residues. CDR3 protein: CASNPGDNSYEQYF. The CDR3 bases are TGTGCCAGCAACCCGGGGGACAACTCCTACGAGCAGTACTTC.

This clone was found once. The V call is TRBV6-6, the J call TRBJ1-2; no reliable D call. Germline CDR1 reads MNHNY; CDR2 reads SVGAGI (reference sequence). V gave up 0 bases and J gave up 2 bases, with 10 bases separating them. The CDR3 spans 15 residues. CDR3 bases: TGTGCCAGCAGTTACTCGCAGCAGAAGAACTATGGCTACACCTTC. Protein sequence: CASSYSQQKNYGYTF.

The chain links TRBV27 to TRBJ1-5; 9 nucleotides line up with TRBD1. This CDR3 region has 15 residues. With V trimmed by 5 bases and J by 6 bases, 8 bases remained unmatched. The germline V gene encodes CDR1 MNHEY and CDR2 SMNVEV (reference sequence). CDR3 in amino acids: CASSRATGGSQPQHF. For the CDR3, the DNA is TGTGCCAGCAGTCGGGCGACAGGGGGGAGTCAGCCCCAGCATTTT.

The chain uses TRBV9 and TRBJ2-1; 9 bases map to TRBD1. The J segment lost 2 bases and the V segment lost 4 bases, leaving 4 bases of the junction unmatched. The CDR3 totals 15 residues. Germline assignment: CDR1 SGDLS and CDR2 YYNGEE. The CDR3 is CASSQWTGAYNEQFF. The CDR3 DNA reads as TGTGCCAGCAGCCAATGGACAGGGGCCTACAATGAGCAGTTCTTC.